This T cell receptor beta chain was identified during a study of CD8+CD57+ T cells in acquired aplastic anemia. Overall study: An average of 3.2 ug of DNA was obtained from sorted CD4+ and CD8+ cells. General study points: Between patients and controls, CD8+ Simpson's diversity did not vary significantly.

CDR3 and TCR beta VDJ profiling relied on a genomic DNA template. TCRdb analysed the reads with MiXCR anew, one entry per CDR3 protein. The sample holds about 180,000 distinct CDR3 sequences, less than 60% seen once. This CDR3 is built from 16 residues. The junction had 6 bases not matched to a gene; V was cut back by 0 bases and J by 1 base. CDR1 SGHNT and CDR2 YENEEA come from the germline V gene. The sample holds many counts of this clonotype. Its antigen is as yet unknown. The patients chosen for sequencing had shown expansion of CD8+CD57+ cells (detected by flow cytometry). The cohort consisted entirely of patients having severe acquired aplastic anemia.

The sequence derives from a human donor with aplastic anemia. Sequenced sample: sorted CD4+, CD8+, or CD8+CD57+ T cells (not recorded which) from PBMCs. The V gene is TRBV11-3, the J gene TRBJ2-7; TRBD2 matches 7 bases. CDR3 loop: CASSLERGGGSYEQYF. In DNA, the CDR3 is TGTGCCAGCAGCTTAGAACGCGGGGGAGGTTCCTACGAGCAGTACTTC.